The clone carrying this T cell receptor (beta chain) was seen many times. Its antigen is unidentified. The data were taken from a study of T cells after yellow fever vaccination. Study-wide results and caveats: Reappearance after the booster was seen for most primary-vaccination clones, at 95% to 97% CD4 and around 90% CD8. Faster peaking, at day 5 versus 15, marked a secondary response that was weaker.

TCRdb fed the 5' RACE reads into MiXCR, producing one record per CDR3 protein. Seen here are 250,000 to 400,000 distinct CDR3 sequences, about 4% observed once, and the top ten hold around 24%. V lost 1 base, J lost 3 bases, and 7 bases stayed unmatched. Germline values: CDR1 DFQATT, CDR2 SNEGSKA (reference sequence). The CDR3 covers 15 residues. This TCR was sampled from a man aged 18 to 29 who received the YFV17D yellow fever vaccine. The chain has TRBV20-1 and TRBJ1-1, with 8 positions matching TRBD1. The material sequenced was PBMCs, taken 5 days after the yellow fever booster vaccination. As DNA, the CDR3 is TGCAGTGCTAGAGCTCACCAGGGGGCTCACACTGAAGCTTTCTTT. Translation gives CSARAHQGAHTEAFF.